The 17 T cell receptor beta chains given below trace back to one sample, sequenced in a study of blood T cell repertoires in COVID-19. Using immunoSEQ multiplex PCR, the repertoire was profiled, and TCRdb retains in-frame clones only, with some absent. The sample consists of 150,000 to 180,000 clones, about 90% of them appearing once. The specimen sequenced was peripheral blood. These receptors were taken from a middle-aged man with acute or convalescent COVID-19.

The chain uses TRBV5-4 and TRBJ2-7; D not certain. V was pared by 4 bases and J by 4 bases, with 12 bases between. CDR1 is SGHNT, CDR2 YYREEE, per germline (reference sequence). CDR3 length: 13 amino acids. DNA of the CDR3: TGTGCCAGCAGCCAGACTGGAAAGTACGAGCAGTACGTC. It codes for CASSQTGKYEQYV.

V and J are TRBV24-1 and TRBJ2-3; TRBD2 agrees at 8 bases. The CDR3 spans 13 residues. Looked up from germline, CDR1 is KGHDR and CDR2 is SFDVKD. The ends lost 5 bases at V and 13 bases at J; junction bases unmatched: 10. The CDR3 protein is CATSGATSGVKYF. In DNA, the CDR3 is TGTGCCACCAGTGGCGCTACTAGCGGAGTGAAGTATTTT.

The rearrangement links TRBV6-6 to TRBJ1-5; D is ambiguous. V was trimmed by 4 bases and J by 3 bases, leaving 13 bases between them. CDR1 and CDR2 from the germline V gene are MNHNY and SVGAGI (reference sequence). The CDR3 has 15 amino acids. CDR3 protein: CASSFSEANNQPQHF. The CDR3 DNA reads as TGTGCCAGCAGTTTCTCAGAGGCGAACAATCAGCCCCAGCATTTT.

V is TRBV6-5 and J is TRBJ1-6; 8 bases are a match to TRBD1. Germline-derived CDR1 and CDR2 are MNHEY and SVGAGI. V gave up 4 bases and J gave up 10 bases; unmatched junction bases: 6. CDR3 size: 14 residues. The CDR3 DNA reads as TGTGCCAGCAGTTCCGGGACAGGAATATCACCCCTCCACTTT. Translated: CASSSGTGISPLHF.

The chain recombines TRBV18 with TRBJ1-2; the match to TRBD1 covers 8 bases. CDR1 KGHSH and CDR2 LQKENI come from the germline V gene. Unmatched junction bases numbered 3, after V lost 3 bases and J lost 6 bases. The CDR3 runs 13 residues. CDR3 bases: TGTGCCAGCTCACCGGACAGGGCGGATGGCTACACCTTC. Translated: CASSPDRADGYTF.

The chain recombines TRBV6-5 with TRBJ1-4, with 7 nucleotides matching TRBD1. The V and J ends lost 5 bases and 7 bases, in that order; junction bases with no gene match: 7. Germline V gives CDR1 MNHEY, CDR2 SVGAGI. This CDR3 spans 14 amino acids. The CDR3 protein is CASSPRQGAEKLFF. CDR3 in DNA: TGTGCCAGCAGTCCTAGACAGGGTGCTGAAAAACTGTTTTTT.

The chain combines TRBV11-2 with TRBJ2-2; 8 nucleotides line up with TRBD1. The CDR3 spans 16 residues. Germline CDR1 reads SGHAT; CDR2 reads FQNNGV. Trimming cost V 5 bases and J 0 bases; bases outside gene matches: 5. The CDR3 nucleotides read TGTGCCAGCAGCACCTGGGACAGGACGAACACCGGGGAGCTGTTTTTT. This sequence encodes CASSTWDRTNTGELFF. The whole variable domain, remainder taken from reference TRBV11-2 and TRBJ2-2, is EAGVAQSPRYKIIEKRQSVAFWCNPISGHATLYWYQQILGQGPKLLIQFQNNGVVDDSQLPKDRFSAERLKGVDSTLKIQPAKLEDSAVYLCASSTWDRTNTGELFFGEGSRLTVL.

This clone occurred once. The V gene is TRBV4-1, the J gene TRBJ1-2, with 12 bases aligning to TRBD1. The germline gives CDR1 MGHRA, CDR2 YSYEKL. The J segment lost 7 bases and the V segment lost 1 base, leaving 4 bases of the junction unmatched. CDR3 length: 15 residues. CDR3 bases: TGCGCCAGCAGCCAAGCTGGGACAGGGGGCATTGGCTACACCTTC. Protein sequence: CASSQAGTGGIGYTF.

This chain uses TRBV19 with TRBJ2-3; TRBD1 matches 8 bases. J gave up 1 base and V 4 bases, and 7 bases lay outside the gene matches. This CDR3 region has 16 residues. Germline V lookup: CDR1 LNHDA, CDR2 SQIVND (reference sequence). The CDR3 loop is CASSTPTGQGTDTQYF. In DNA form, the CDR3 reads TGTGCCAGTAGTACGCCGACGGGACAGGGCACAGATACGCAGTATTTT.

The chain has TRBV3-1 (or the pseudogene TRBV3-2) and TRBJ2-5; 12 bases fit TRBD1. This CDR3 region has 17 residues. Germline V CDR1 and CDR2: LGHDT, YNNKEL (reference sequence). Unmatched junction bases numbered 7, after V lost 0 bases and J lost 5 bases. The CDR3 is CASSQEYRDRGRETQYF. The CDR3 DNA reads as TGTGCCAGCAGCCAAGAATACCGGGACAGGGGGCGGGAGACCCAGTACTTC.

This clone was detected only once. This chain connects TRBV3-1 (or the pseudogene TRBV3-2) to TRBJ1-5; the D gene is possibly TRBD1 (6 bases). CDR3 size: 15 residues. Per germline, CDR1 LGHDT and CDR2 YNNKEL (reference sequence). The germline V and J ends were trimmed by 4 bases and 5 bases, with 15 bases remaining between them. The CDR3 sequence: CASSLLWGRDQPQHF. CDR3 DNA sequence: TGTGCCAGCAGCCTGCTATGGGGGCGCGATCAGCCCCAGCATTTT.

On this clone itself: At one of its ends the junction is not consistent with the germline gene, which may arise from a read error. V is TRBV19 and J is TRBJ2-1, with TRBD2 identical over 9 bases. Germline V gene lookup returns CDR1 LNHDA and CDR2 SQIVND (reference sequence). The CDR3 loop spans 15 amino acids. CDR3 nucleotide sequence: TGTGCCAGTAGTGACGGCGGGAGGGGCTACTATGAGCAGTTCTTC. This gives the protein CASSDGGRGYYEQFF.

The CDR3 loop reads CASSLSRGSGNEKLFF. In DNA, the CDR3 is TGTGCCAGCAGTTTATCCAGGGGGAGCGGTAATGAAAAACTGTTTTTT. J is TRBJ1-4 and V is TRBV27, with TRBD1 matching 7 bases. V lost 0 bases, J lost 4 bases, and 5 bases stayed unmatched. The CDR3 totals 16 residues. From germline, CDR1 is MNHEY and CDR2 SMNVEV (reference sequence). The full variable domain, rest sourced from reference TRBV27 and TRBJ1-4, is EAQVTQNPRYLITVTGKKLTVTCSQNMNHEYMSWYRQDPGLGLRQIYYSMNVEVTDKGDVPEGYKVSRKEKRNFPLILESPSPNQTSLYFCASSLSRGSGNEKLFFGSGTQLSVL.

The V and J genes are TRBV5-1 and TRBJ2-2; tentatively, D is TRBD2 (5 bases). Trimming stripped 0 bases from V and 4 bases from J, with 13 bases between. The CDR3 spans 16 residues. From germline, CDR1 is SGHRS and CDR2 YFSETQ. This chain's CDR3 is CASSLVATRGTGELFF. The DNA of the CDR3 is TGCGCCAGCAGCTTGGTGGCGACTCGGGGCACCGGGGAGCTGTTTTTT.

The CDR3 sequence: CASSLGTGVSGNTIYF. CDR3 DNA: TGTGCCAGCAGCTTAGGGACAGGGGTTTCTGGAAACACCATATATTTT. The chain is built from TRBV7-6 and TRBJ1-3, with TRBD1 identical over 9 bases. The CDR3 extends over 16 amino acids. The germline gives CDR1 SGHVS, CDR2 FNYEAQ. Losses at the gene ends were 1 base for V and 1 base for J; bases not matched to a gene: 2.

CDR3 bases: TGTGCCAGTAGCACGAACAGGGGAAACAACTATGGCTACACCTTC. Protein sequence: CASSTNRGNNYGYTF. The chain is built from TRBV19 and TRBJ1-2; 7 bases match TRBD1. In germline, CDR1 is LNHDA, CDR2 SQIVND (reference sequence). V was pared by 6 bases and J by 2 bases, with 9 bases of the junction left unmatched. The CDR3 extends over 15 amino acids.

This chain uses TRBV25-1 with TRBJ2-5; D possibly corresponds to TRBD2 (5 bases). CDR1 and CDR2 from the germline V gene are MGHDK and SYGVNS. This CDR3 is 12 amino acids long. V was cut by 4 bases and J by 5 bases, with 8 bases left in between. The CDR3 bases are TGTGCCAGCAGTGCCGGGGTGGAGACCCAGTACTTC. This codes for CASSAGVETQYF.